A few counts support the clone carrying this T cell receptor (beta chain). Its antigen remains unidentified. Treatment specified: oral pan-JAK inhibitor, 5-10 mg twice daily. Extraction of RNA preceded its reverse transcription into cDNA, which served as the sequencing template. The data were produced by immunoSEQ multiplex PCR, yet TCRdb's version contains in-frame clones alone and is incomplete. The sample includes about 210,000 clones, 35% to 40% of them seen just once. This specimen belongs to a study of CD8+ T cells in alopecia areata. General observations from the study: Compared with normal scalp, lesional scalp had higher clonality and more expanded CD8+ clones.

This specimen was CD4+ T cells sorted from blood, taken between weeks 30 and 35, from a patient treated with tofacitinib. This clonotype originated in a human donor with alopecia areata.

Here the CDR3 DNA reads TGTGCCAGCAGCTTACCCCGGGACTTCAACGAGCAGTACTTC. This codes for CASSLPRDFNEQYF. The V gene is TRBV7-9, the J gene TRBJ2-7, with TRBD2 as a possible D gene (6 bases). The CDR3 has 14 residues. V lost 2 bases to trimming and J lost 5 bases, with 13 bases between them. CDR1 is SEHNR and CDR2 is FQNEAQ in the germline V gene (reference sequence).